The 8 T cell receptor beta chains in this list originate from one sample, sequenced in a study of shared clonotypes between healthy human individuals. Here immunoSEQ multiplex PCR was the method, and the copy in TCRdb shows in-frame clones only, minus some. The table has 700,000 or so clones, approximately 79% seen once. The sample consisted of memory CD4+ T cells sorted from blood. Subset denoted: CD45RA-negative fraction. The receptors come from a woman under 40 in good health.

This chain links TRBV27 with TRBJ2-6; D is unclear. This CDR3 spans 17 amino acids. CDR1 MNHEY and CDR2 SMNVEV come from the germline V gene (reference sequence). V lost 2 bases and J 0 bases, leaving 11 bases between the germline ends. CDR3 in amino acids: CASSLARLSSGANVLTF. Written as DNA, the CDR3 is TGTGCCAGCAGTTTAGCCAGGCTTAGCTCTGGGGCCAACGTCCTGACTTTC.

This sequence joins TRBV7-2 and TRBJ2-2; perhaps TRBD1 as D (6 bases). The CDR3 is 15 residues long. V lost 4 bases, J lost 5 bases, and 14 bases lay in between. Germline V lookup: CDR1 SGHTA, CDR2 FQGNSA. The chain's CDR3 is CASSSQGLVTGELFF. In DNA form, the CDR3 reads TGTGCCAGCAGCTCTCAGGGGCTGGTAACCGGGGAGCTGTTTTTT.

This chain connects TRBV28 to TRBJ1-5; TRBD1 matches at 7 bases. CDR3 length: 12 residues. CDR1 and CDR2 from the germline V gene are MDHEN and SYDVKM. Trimming took 8 bases from V and 6 from J; bases not matched to a gene: 4. CDR3 DNA: TGTGCCAGCGACAGGGAGGCTCAGCCCCAGCATTTT. Its translation: CASDREAQPQHF.

Only a few counts were recorded for this clone. This CDR3 reads CASSLGSAQYF. CDR3 DNA sequence: TGTGCCAGCAGCTTAGGTTCGGCCCAGTACTTC. This sequence joins TRBV7-6 and TRBJ2-5, with D unclear. The ends were cut back, 1 base at V and 9 bases at J, with 6 bases in the middle. Germline CDR1 SGHVS, CDR2 FNYEAQ. The CDR3 totals 11 residues.

The V gene is TRBV6-1, the J gene TRBJ2-3; 10 bases fit TRBD1. The trim removed 3 bases at V and 1 base at J, leaving 4 bases unmatched. Germline CDR1 and CDR2: MNHNS and SASEGT. This CDR3 is 16 amino acids long. The CDR3 sequence is CASSDTGTGGTDTQYF. In DNA, the CDR3 is TGTGCCAGCAGTGATACCGGGACAGGGGGCACAGATACGCAGTATTTT.

J is TRBJ1-1 and V is TRBV28; D possibly corresponds to TRBD1 (6 bases). The CDR3 is 13 residues long. Germline CDR1 is MDHEN and CDR2 is SYDVKM. V was trimmed by 8 bases and J by 3 bases, leaving 13 bases between them. Here the CDR3 reads CASEEGGDTEAFF. The CDR3 DNA reads TGTGCCAGCGAAGAGGGGGGAGACACTGAAGCTTTCTTT.

V is TRBV6-5 and J is TRBJ2-7; 7 bases are a match to TRBD1. Unmatched junction bases numbered 7, after V lost 7 bases and J lost 1 base. The germline CDR1 and CDR2 sequences are MNHEY and SVGAGI. The CDR3 is made up of 14 amino acids. The CDR3 coding sequence is TGTGCCAGCACCTCTCGGGACAGTTCCTACGAGCAGTACTTC. Residues: CASTSRDSSYEQYF.

The sample holds one count of this clone. This chain links TRBV7-9 with TRBJ1-4; D uncertain. The CDR3 contains 16 residues. The V end was cut by 2 bases, the J end by 0 bases, with 10 bases between. Germline CDR1 reads SEHNR; CDR2 reads FQNEAQ (reference sequence). CDR3 in DNA: TGTGCCAGCAGCTTAACAACAGTCACAACTAATGAAAAACTGTTTTTT. Protein sequence: CASSLTTVTTNEKLFF.